This T cell receptor beta chain came from a study of TIL therapy for anti-PD-1-resistant metastatic lung cancer. This clone was found once. J lost 7 bases, V lost 2 bases, and 13 bases had no gene match. The CDR3 totals 16 residues. From germline, CDR1 is KGHSH and CDR2 LQKENI. Time point meaning: pre-treatment sample, taken before nivolumab and TIL therapy. The libraries were made with immunoSEQ v3. Each library reached roughly 2 million read pairs, or about 5-6 million at deep level. Data came from immunoSEQ multiplex PCR; TCRdb stores just in-frame clones and leaves some out. This table has 60,000 or so clones, about two thirds appearing once.

The material was blood, obtained at baseline. The rearrangement joins TRBV18 to TRBJ2-5; TRBD2 agrees at 7 bases. The receptor was isolated from a person aged 30 to 80 with non-small cell lung cancer. The CDR3 here is CASSPTGAGARGTQYF. The CDR3 bases are TGTGCCAGCTCACCAACTGGTGCGGGAGCTAGGGGGACCCAGTACTTC.